The clone carrying this T cell receptor (beta chain) has just a few counts. Its antigen is unknown. An end of the junction differs from the germline gene, which may be a read error. This specimen comes from a study of CD8+CD57+ T cells in acquired aplastic anemia. Looking at the study overall: Sorted CD4+ plus CD8+ cells gave DNA averaging roughly 2.9 ug. Read counts for CD4+ cells (from healthy donors) averaged about 10 million.

General study points: Patients and controls had CD8+ Simpson's diversity values that were not significantly distinct. The same twenty-nine CD8+ CDR3 sequences occurred in patients and in controls.

CDR3 and TCR beta VDJ profiling relied on genomic DNA as the template. MiXCR, run by TCRdb on the reads, gives a single entry per CDR3 protein. The sample holds about 190,000 distinct CDR3 sequences; roughly half are singletons and the top ten take roughly 15%. Material: sorted CD4+, CD8+, or CD8+CD57+ T cells (not recorded which) from PBMCs. This TCR derives from a human donor in good health, serving as a control.

CDR3 nucleotides: TGTGCCACCCTGACAGGGAGTGGGAATAGCAATCAGCCCCAGCGTTTT. Translation: CATLTGSGNSNQPQRF. The V and J genes are TRBV12-3 or TRBV12-4 and TRBJ1-5; 7 bases match TRBD1. The CDR3 is made up of 16 amino acids.